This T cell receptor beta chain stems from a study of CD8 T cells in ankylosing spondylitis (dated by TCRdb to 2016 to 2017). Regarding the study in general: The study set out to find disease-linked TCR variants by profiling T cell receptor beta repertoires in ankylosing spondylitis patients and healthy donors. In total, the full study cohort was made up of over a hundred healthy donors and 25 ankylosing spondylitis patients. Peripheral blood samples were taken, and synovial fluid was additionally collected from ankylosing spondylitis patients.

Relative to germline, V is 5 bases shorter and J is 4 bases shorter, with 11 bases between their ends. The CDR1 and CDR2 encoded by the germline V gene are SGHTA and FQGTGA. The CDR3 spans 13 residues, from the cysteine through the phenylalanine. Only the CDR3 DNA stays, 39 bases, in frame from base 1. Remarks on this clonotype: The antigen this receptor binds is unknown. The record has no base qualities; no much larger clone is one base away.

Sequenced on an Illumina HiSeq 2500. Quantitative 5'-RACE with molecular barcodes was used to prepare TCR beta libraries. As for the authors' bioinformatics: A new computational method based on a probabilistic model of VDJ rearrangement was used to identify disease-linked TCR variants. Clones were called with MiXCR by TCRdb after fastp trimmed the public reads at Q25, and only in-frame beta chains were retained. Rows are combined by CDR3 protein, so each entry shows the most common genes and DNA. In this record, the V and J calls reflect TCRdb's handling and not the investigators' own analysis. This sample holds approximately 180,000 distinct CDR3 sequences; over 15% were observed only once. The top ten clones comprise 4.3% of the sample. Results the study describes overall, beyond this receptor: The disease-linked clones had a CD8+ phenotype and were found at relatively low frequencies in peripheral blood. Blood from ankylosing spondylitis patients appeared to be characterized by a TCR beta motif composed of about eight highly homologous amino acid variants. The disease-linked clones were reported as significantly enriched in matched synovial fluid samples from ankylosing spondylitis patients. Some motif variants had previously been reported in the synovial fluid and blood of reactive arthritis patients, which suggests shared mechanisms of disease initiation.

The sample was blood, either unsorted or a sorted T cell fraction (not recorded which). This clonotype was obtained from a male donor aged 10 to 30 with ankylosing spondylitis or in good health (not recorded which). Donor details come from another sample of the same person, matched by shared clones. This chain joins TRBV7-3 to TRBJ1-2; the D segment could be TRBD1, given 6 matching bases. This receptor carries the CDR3 CASSIDRSYGYTF. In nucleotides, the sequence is TGTGCCAGCAGCATCGACAGGTCCTATGGCTACACCTTC.